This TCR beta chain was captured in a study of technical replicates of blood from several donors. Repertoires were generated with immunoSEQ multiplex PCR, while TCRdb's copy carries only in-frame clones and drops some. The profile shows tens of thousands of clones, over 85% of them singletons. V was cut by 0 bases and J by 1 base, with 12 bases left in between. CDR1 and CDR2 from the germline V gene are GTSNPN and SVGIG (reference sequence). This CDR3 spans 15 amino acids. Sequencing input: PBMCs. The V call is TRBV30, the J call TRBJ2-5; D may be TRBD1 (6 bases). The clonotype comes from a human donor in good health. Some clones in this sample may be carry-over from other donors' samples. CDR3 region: CAWSVPTGIQETQYF. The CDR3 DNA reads TGTGCCTGGAGTGTACCGACAGGAATCCAAGAGACCCAGTACTTC. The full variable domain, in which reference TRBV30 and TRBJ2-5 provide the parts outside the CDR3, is SQTIHQWPATLVQPVGSPLSLECTVEGTSNPNLYWYRQAAGRGLQLLFYSVGIGQISSEVPQNLSASRPQDRQFILSSKKLLLSDSGFYLCAWSVPTGIQETQYFGPGTRLLVL.